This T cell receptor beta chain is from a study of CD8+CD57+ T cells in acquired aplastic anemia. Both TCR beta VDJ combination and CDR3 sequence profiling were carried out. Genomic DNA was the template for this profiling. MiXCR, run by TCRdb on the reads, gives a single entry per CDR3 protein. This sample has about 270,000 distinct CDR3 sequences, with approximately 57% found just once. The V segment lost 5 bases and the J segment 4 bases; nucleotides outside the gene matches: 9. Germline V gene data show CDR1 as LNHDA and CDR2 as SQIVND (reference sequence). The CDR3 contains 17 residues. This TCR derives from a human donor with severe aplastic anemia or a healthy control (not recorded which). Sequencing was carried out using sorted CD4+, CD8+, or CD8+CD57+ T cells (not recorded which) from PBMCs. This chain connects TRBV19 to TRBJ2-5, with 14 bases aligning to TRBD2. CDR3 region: CASSSLGLAGEGETQYF. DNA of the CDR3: TGTGCCAGTAGTTCCCTGGGACTAGCGGGGGAAGGAGAGACCCAGTACTTC.